The T cell receptor (beta chain) under discussion was sequenced for a study of shared clonotypes between healthy human individuals. Study-wide points: Among non-shared clonotypes, generation probabilities were lower than among those shared by all four donors.

Repertoires were generated with immunoSEQ multiplex PCR, while TCRdb's copy carries only in-frame clones and drops some. Of around 2.1 million clones in the sample, 90% to 97% were seen once. A word on this clone: Its target is not known.

This CDR3 spans 15 amino acids. With V trimmed by 4 bases and J by 10 bases, 12 bases remained unmatched. Germline V lookup: CDR1 SGHNT, CDR2 YYREEE (reference sequence). This chain connects TRBV5-4 to TRBJ1-1; 11 bases agree with TRBD1. The receptor's source is a man between 18 and 35 years old in good health. Sequencing was performed on naive CD4+ T cells sorted from blood. Regarding subset: CD45RA+ positively selected. CDR3 nucleotide sequence: TGTGCCAGCAGCCCCAAGGACAGGGGGCTTGATGGAGCTTTCTTT. Its translation: CASSPKDRGLDGAFF.